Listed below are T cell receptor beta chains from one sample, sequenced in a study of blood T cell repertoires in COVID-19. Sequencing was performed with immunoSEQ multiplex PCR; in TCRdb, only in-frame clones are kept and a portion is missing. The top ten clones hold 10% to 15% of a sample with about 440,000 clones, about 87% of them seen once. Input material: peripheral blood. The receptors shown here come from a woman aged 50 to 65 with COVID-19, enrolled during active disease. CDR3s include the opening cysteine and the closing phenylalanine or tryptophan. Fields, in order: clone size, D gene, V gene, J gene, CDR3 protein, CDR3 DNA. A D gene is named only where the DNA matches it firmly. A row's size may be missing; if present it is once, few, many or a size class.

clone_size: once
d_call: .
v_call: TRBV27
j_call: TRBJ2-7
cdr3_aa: CASSFRGHTVYEQYF
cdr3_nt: TGTGCCAGCAGTTTTAGGGGACACACCGTTTACGAGCAGTACTTC

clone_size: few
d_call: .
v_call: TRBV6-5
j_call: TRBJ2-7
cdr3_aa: CASRGQGSSYEQYF
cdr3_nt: TGTGCCAGCAGGGGCCAAGGCAGCTCCTACGAGCAGTACTTC

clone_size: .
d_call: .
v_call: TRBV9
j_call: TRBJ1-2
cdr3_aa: CASRGHSNYGYTF
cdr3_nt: TGTGCCAGCAGGGGGCATTCGAACTATGGCTACACCTTC

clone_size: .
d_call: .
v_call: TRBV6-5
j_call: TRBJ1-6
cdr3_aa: CASSSLAPDSLVTLHF
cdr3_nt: TGTGCCAGCAGTTCCCTGGCCCCTGACAGCCTTGTAACCCTCCACTTT

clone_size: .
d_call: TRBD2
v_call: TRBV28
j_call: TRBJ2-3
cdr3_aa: CASSRWGGSTDTQYF
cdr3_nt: TGTGCCAGCAGTAGGTGGGGAGGGAGCACAGATACGCAGTATTTT

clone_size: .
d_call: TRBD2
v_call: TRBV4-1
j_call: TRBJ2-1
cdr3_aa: CASSQEGVQRGAFEQFF
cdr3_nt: TGCGCCAGCAGCCAAGAGGGCGTCCAGCGGGGGGCCTTTGAGCAGTTCTTC

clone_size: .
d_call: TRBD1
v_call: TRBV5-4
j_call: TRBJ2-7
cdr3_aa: CASSVRGEQYF
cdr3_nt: TGTGCCAGCAGCGTCAGGGGGGAGCAGTACTTC

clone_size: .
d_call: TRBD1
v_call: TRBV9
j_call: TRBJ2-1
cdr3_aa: CASSLMTGGSSYNEQFF
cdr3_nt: TGTGCCAGCAGCCTGATGACAGGGGGGAGCTCCTACAATGAGCAGTTCTTC

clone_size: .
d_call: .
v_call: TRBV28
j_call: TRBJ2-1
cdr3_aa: CASSLGGNSYNEQFF
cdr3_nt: TGTGCCAGCAGTCTCGGGGGAAACTCCTACAATGAGCAGTTCTTC

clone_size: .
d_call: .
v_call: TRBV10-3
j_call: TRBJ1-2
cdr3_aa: CAITPDRGYGYTF
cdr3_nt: TGTGCCATCACCCCAGACAGAGGCTATGGCTACACCTTC

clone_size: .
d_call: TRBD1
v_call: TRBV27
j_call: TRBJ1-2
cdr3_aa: CASSPDRGGLDGYTF
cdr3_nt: TGTGCCAGCAGTCCTGACAGGGGAGGATTGGATGGCTACACCTTC

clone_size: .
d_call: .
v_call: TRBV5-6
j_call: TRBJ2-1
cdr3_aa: CASSLEAGWNEQFF
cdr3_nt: TGTGCCAGCAGCTTGGAGGCGGGGTGGAATGAGCAGTTCTTC

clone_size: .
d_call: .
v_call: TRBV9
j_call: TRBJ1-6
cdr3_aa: CASSASGVENSPLHF
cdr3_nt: TGTGCCAGCAGCGCCTCGGGGGTAGAGAATTCACCCCTCCACTTT

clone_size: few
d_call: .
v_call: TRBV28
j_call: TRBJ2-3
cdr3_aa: CASSFEGADTQYF
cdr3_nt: TGTGCCAGCAGTTTTGAGGGGGCAGATACGCAGTATTTT

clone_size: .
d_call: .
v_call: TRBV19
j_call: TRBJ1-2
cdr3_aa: CATREPNYGYTF
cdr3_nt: TGTGCCACCCGGGAGCCTAACTATGGCTACACCTTC

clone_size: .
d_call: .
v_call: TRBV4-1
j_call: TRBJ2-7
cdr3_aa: CASSPVMSSYEQYF
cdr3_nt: TGCGCCAGCAGCCCCGTTATGTCCTCCTACGAGCAGTACTTC

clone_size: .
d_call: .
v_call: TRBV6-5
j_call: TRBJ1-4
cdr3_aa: CASSYSAASEKLFF
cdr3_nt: TGTGCCAGCAGTTATTCAGCGGCGAGTGAAAAACTGTTTTTT

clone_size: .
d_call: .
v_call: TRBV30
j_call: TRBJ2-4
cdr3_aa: CAWSGQTGPRVLNIQYF
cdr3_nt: TGTGCCTGGAGTGGTCAAACAGGGCCAAGAGTATTGAACATTCAGTACTTC

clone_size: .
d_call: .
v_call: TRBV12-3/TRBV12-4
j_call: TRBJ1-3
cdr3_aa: CASSFGSGNTIYF
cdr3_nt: TGTGCCAGCAGTTTCGGTTCTGGAAACACCATATATTTT

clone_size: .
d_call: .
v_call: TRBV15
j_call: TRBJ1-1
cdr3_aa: CATSRDLYGGVEAFF
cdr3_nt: TGTGCCACCAGCAGAGATCTGTATGGAGGGGTTGAAGCTTTCTTT

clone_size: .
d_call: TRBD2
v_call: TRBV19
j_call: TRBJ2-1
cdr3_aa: CASSIPGMRGTQFF
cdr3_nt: TGTGCCAGTAGTATCCCCGGGATGCGGGGGACGCAGTTCTTC

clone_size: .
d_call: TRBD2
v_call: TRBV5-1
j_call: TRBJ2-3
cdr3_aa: CASSALAGSSTDTQYF
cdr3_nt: TGCGCCAGCAGCGCCCTAGCGGGATCCAGCACAGATACGCAGTATTTT

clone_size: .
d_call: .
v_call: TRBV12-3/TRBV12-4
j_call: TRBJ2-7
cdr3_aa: CASSFDSYEQYF
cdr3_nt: TGTGCCAGCAGTTTCGACAGCTACGAGCAGTACTTC

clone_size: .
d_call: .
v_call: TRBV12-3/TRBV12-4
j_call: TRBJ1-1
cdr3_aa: CASSLTRREAFF
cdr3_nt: TGTGCCAGCAGTTTGACTCGGCGTGAAGCTTTCTTT

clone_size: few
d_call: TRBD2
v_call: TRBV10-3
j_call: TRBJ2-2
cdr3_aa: CAIRPTSGGVTGELFF
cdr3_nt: TGTGCCATCAGACCGACTAGCGGGGGCGTCACCGGGGAGCTGTTTTTT

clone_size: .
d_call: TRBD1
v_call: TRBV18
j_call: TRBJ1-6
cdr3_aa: CASSPPGQGDNSPLHF
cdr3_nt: TGTGCCAGCTCACCCCCGGGACAGGGAGATAATTCACCCCTCCACTTT

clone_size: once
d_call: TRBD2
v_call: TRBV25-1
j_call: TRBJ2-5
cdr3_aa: CASSESGGTRETQYF
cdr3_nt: TGTGCCAGCAGTGAAAGCGGGGGAACCAGAGAGACCCAGTACTTC

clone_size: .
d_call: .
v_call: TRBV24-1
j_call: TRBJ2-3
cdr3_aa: CATSSRSKDTQYF
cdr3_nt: TGTGCCACCAGTTCTAGATCGAAAGATACGCAGTATTTT

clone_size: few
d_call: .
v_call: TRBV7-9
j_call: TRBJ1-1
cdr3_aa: CASSLNLIGFEAFF
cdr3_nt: TGTGCCAGCAGCTTAAACTTGATCGGGTTTGAAGCTTTCTTT